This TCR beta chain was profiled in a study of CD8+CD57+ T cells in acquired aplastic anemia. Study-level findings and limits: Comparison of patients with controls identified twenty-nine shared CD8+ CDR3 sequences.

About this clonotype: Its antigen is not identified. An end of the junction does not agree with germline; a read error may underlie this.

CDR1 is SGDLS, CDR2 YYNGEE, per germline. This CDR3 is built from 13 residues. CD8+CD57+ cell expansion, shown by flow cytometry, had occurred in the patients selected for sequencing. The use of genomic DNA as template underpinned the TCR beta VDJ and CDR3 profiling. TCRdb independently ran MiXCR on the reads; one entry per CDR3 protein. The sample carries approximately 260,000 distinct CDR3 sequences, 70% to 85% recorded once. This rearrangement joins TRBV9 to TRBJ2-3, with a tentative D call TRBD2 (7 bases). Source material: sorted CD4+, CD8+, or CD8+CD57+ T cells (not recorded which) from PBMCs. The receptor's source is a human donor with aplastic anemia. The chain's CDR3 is CASSEGGPSQIHF. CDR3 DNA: TGTGCCAGCAGCGAGGGGGGGCCATCACAGATACATTTT. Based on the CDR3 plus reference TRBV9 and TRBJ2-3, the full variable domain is DSGVTQTPKHLITATGQRVTLRCSPRSGDLSVYWYQQSLDQGLQFLIQYYNGEERAKGNILERFSAQQFPDLHSELNLSSLELGDSALYFCASSEGGPSQIHFGPGTRLTVL.